The next 6 T cell receptor beta chains were all read from a single sample in a study of T cell clonality in common variable immunodeficiency. TCRdb's table, derived via immunoSEQ multiplex PCR, lists solely in-frame clones and lacks some. The repertoire consists of tens of thousands of clones, none detected only once. The specimen was peripheral blood mononuclear cells. Receptors originate from a person aged 18 to 75 in good health.

This clone was recorded at least ten times. The read finishes 3 residues shy of the CDR3 end, and the germline J gene is used to complete it. The J gene is TRBJ2-3, the V gene TRBV10-3, with 7 bases matching TRBD2. From germline, CDR1 is ENHRY and CDR2 SYGVKD. V lost 4 bases, J lost 0 bases, and 16 bases stayed unmatched. The CDR3 runs 19 residues. CDR3 DNA, as far as it was read: TGTGCCATCAGTGGAAAGCGGGAACCCGAGGAAGAGAGCACAGATACG. Protein: CAISGKREPEEESTDT. The whole CDR3 sequence reads CAISGKREPEEESTDTQYF.

This clone was recorded at least ten times. Read sequence stops 3 residues before the CDR3 end, and the germline J gene provides the missing end. This chain uses TRBV20-1 with TRBJ1-4; 8 bases are a match to TRBD1. Trimming cost V 5 bases and J 0 bases; bases outside gene matches: 8. CDR1 is DFQATT, CDR2 SNEGSKA, per germline (reference sequence). This CDR3 is 16 amino acids long. Partial CDR3 DNA: TGCAGTGCTGGGACAGGCGGAACCGCAACTAATGAAAAA. Its translation is CSAGTGGTATNEK. The complete CDR3 protein is CSAGTGGTATNEKLFF.

Comment on this clone: The read gets to within 3 residues of the CDR3 end, and the germline J gene fills in the rest. The chain joins TRBV2 to TRBJ2-1; D tentatively reads TRBD1 or TRBD2 (6 bases each). With 6 bases removed from V and 5 bases from J, the gap between germline ends came to 17 bases. CDR1 SNHLY and CDR2 FYNNEI come from the germline V gene. The CDR3 runs 15 residues. The CDR3 DNA, read in part, is TGTGCCAGCAGGGGTACAGGGAGGTTCCACAATGAG. This translates into CASRGTGRFHNE. Given in full, the CDR3 is CASRGTGRFHNEQFF.

The table lists this clone with many counts. Coverage ceases 3 residues before the CDR3 finishes, and the germline J gene fills in the end. The V gene is TRBV10-3, the J gene TRBJ1-2; a weak D match, TRBD1 (6 bases). V lost 11 bases and J 7 bases, leaving 23 bases between the germline ends. The germline V gene has CDR1 ENHRY and CDR2 SYGVKD. The CDR3 runs to 14 residues. CDR3: CASRQEPNLGGYTF. Partial CDR3 DNA: TGTGCCTCCCGACAGGAGCCAAACCTGGGTGGC.

This clone was seen at least ten times. The read ends 3 residues early relative to the CDR3; the germline J gene fills the gap. This chain connects TRBV19 to TRBJ2-5, with 9 bases that match TRBD2. CDR1 is LNHDA, CDR2 SQIVND, per germline (reference sequence). V dropped 4 bases and J dropped 4; count of bases not matched to a gene: 7. CDR3 length: 15 amino acids. CDR3 DNA, as far as it was read: TGTGCCAGTAGTACCTCTCTAGCGGGACTAGAGACC. Translating it yields CASSTSLAGLET. The entire CDR3 reads CASSTSLAGLETQYF.

This clone appeared many times. Read data end 3 residues before the CDR3 end; the end is taken from the germline J gene. This chain uses TRBV30 with TRBJ1-6; possibly TRBD1 for D (5 bases). This CDR3 region has 13 residues. Germline loops: CDR1 GTSNPN, CDR2 SVGIG (reference sequence). V was shortened by 3 bases and J by 8 bases, with 11 bases between the two germline ends. The chain's CDR3 is CAWSPTGDSPLHF. The sequenced part of the CDR3 DNA is TGTGCCTGGAGCCCCACGGGGGATTCACCC.